This TCR beta chain was retrieved from a study of T cell changes during pregnancy in multiple sclerosis. Some clones are missing from TCRdb's copy, which holds only in-frame ones; the method was immunoSEQ multiplex PCR. The profile covers 50,000 to 65,000 clones, with about nine tenths appearing a single time and 2% to 2.5% taken by the ten largest. The CDR3 extends over 16 amino acids. Germline V gives CDR1 ENHRY, CDR2 SYGVKD. V shed 0 bases and J shed 0 bases, with 11 bases lying between them. This material consisted of peripheral blood, taken in the first trimester of pregnancy. The gene calls are TRBV10-3 and TRBJ1-1; tentatively, D is TRBD1 (6 bases). The TCR was taken from a female donor in good health, enrolled as a control in a pregnancy study. CDR3 nucleotides: TGTGCCATCAGTGAGTCTAAGACAGGCATGAACACTGAAGCTTTCTTT. Its protein is CAISESKTGMNTEAFF.